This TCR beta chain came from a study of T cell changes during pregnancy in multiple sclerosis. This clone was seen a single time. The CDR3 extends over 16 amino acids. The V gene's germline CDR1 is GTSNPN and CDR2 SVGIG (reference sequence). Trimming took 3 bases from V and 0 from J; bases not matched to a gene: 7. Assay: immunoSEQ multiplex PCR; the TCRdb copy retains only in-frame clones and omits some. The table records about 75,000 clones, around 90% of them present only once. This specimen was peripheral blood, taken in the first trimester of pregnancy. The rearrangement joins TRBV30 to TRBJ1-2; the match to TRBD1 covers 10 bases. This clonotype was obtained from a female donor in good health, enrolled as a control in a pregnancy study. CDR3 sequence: CAWRKTGGASNYGYTF. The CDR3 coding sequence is TGTGCCTGGAGAAAGACAGGGGGCGCTTCTAACTATGGCTACACCTTC.